Listed below are T cell receptor beta chains from one sample, sequenced in a study of T cell responses to AZD1222 COVID-19 vaccine. Only in-frame clones appear in the TCRdb table, and some are missing; sequencing was by immunoSEQ multiplex PCR. The profile covers 180,000 or so clones, with approximately 90% appearing a single time and approximately 1.7% taken by the ten largest. The sequencing here drew on peripheral blood, taken 28 days after the second AZD1222 dose. The receptors shown here come from an adult who received the AZD1222 COVID-19 vaccine. The CDR3 runs from the conserved cysteine through the conserved F or W. The D gene is left open where the match is weak. Clone size is shown for a subset of rows, as once, few, many or a class of expanded clone.

CASRLSGGPVYEQYF TGTGCCAGCAGGTTGTCGGGGGGGCCGGTGTACGAGCAGTACTTC TRBV6-5 . TRBJ2-7 TRBD2
CASSVGRGNQPQHF TGTGCCAGCAGCGTGGGCCGGGGCAATCAGCCCCAGCATTTT TRBV9 . TRBJ1-5 .
CASSAKQGAGNTEAFF TGTGCCAGCAGCGCGAAACAGGGGGCGGGAAACACTGAAGCTTTCTTT TRBV9 once TRBJ1-1 TRBD1
CASSQREAGRVYEQYF TGCGCCAGCAGCCAAAGAGAGGCAGGACGGGTTTACGAGCAGTACTTC TRBV4-1 . TRBJ2-7 .
CAWHGGDGYTF TGTGCCTGGCACGGGGGCGATGGCTACACCTTC TRBV30 once TRBJ1-2 .
CASSAVRGHTQYF TGTGCCAGCAGCGCGGTTCGGGGCCATACGCAGTATTTT TRBV5-6 . TRBJ2-3 .
CASSVAVGPPRQETQYF TGTGCCAGCAGCGTAGCTGTGGGACCTCCGAGACAAGAGACCCAGTACTTC TRBV9 . TRBJ2-5 .
CASTDWTGETQYF TGTGCCAGCACTGACTGGACGGGAGAGACCCAGTACTTC TRBV2 . TRBJ2-5 .
CASSRQPNQPQHF TGTGCCAGTAGTCGACAGCCCAATCAGCCCCAGCATTTT TRBV19 . TRBJ1-5 .
CASSSLGFGTDTQYF TGTGCCAGCAGCTCACTCGGCTTCGGCACAGATACGCAGTATTTT TRBV27 once TRBJ2-3 .
CAVGPTSGRQETQYF TGTGCCGTGGGCCCGACTAGCGGGCGGCAAGAGACCCAGTACTTC TRBV19 . TRBJ2-5 TRBD2
CASSESAGYRGDGYTF TGCGCCAGCAGTGAGTCGGCGGGCTATAGGGGCGATGGCTACACCTTC TRBV10-2 . TRBJ1-2 .
CASSYGAGGYGYTF TGTGCCAGCAGCTACGGAGCAGGGGGCTATGGCTACACCTTC TRBV6-5 . TRBJ1-2 TRBD1
CASSGTAVSQFF TGTGCCAGCAGTGGGACAGCAGTTTCGCAGTTCTTC TRBV12-3/TRBV12-4 . TRBJ2-1 TRBD1
CASETSGSRQQYF TGTGCCAGCGAGACTAGCGGGAGCAGGCAGCAGTACTTC TRBV3-1/TRBV3-2 . TRBJ2-7 TRBD2
CASSQDIGPWLYEQYF TGTGCCAGCAGCCAAGACATCGGGCCGTGGCTATACGAGCAGTACTTC TRBV14 once TRBJ2-7 .
CASSLDVLPYEQYF TGTGCCAGCAGCTTAGATGTGCTTCCCTACGAGCAGTACTTC TRBV11-2 . TRBJ2-7 .
CASSEQYYGYTF TGTGCCAGCAGCGAACAGTACTATGGCTACACCTTC TRBV11-2 . TRBJ1-2 .
CAWSAGGARGGYTF TGTGCCTGGAGTGCAGGTGGCGCCCGGGGTGGCTACACCTTC TRBV30 . TRBJ1-2 .
CASSKRTSGVLSLYNEQFF TGCGCCAGCAGCAAACGGACTAGCGGAGTCCTCTCCCTCTACAATGAGCAGTTCTTC TRBV5-1 . TRBJ2-1 TRBD2
CASSELYTNSYNSPLHF TGTGCCAGCAGTGAATTGTATACAAACTCCTATAATTCACCCCTCCACTTT TRBV2 . TRBJ1-6 .